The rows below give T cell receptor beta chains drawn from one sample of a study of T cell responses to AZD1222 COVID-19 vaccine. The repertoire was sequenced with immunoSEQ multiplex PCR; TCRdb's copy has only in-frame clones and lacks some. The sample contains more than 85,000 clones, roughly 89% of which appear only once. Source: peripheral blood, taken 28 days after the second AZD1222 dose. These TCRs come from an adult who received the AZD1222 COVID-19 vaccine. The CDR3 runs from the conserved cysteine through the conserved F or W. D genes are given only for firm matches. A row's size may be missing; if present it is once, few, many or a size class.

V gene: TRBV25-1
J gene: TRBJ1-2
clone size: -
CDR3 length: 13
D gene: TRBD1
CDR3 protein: CASTQGQGYGYTF
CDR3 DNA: TGTGCCAGCACCCAAGGACAGGGCTATGGCTACACCTTC

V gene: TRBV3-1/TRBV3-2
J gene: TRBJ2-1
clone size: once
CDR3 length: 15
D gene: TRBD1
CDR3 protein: CASSLDRGPYNEQFF
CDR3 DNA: TGTGCCAGCAGCCTCGACAGGGGCCCCTACAATGAGCAGTTCTTC

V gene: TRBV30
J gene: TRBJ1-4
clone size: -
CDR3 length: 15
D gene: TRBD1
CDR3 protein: CAWKDRESFNEKLFF
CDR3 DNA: TGTGCCTGGAAAGACAGGGAGAGTTTTAATGAAAAACTGTTTTTT

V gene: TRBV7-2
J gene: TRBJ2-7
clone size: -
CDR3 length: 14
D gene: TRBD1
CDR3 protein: CASSSGQFYREQYF
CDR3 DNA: TGTGCCAGCAGTTCGGGACAGTTTTATCGGGAGCAGTACTTC

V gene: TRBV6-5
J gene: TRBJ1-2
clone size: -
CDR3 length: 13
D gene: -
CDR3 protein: CASSYDGSYGYTF
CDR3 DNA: TGTGCCAGCAGTTACGACGGATCCTATGGCTACACCTTC

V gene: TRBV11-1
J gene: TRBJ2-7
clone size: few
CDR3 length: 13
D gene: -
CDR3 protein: CASSRRQRGEQYF
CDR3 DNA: TGTGCCAGCAGCCGCCGACAGAGGGGCGAGCAGTACTTC

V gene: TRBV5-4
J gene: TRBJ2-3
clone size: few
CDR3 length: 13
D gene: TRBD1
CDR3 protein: CASSADRTDTQYF
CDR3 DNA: TGTGCCAGCAGCGCGGACAGGACAGATACGCAGTATTTT

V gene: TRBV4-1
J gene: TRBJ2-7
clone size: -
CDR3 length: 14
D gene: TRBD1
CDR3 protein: CASSPGQGSYEQYF
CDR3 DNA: TGCGCCAGCAGCCCGGGACAGGGGTCCTACGAGCAGTACTTC

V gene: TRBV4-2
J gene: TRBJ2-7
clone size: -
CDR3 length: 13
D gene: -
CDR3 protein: CASSQARGYEQYF
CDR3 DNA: TGTGCCAGCAGCCAAGCACGGGGCTACGAGCAGTACTTC

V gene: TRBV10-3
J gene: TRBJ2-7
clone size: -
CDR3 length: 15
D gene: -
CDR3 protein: CAISESRADSYEQYF
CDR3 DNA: TGTGCCATCAGTGAGTCCAGGGCCGACTCCTACGAGCAGTACTTC

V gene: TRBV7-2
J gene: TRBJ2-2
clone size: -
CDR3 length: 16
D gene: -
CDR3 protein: CASSLGGTGLAGELFF
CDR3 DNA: TGTGCCAGCAGCTTAGGGGGTACAGGGCTTGCCGGGGAGCTGTTTTTT

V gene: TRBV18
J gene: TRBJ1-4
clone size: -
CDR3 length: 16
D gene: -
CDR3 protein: CASSPPVGGWDEKLFF
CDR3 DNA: TGTGCCAGCTCACCACCGGTTGGGGGCTGGGATGAAAAACTGTTTTTT

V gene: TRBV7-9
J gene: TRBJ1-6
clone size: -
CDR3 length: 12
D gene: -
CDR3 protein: CASSLGASPLHF
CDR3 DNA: TGTGCCAGCAGCTTAGGCGCATCACCCCTCCACTTT

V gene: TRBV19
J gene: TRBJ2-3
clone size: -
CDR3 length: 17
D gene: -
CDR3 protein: CASSIDPTGRDTDTQYF
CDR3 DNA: TGTGCCAGTAGTATAGATCCGACAGGGAGGGATACAGATACGCAGTATTTT

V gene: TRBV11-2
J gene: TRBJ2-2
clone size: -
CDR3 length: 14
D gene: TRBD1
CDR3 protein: CASSRDRGTGELFF
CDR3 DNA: TGTGCCAGCAGCAGAGACAGGGGCACCGGGGAGCTGTTTTTT

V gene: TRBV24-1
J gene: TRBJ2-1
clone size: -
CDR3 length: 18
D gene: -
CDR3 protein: CATSDFGQPHPSYNEQFF
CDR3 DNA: TGTGCCACCAGTGACTTCGGACAGCCCCACCCCTCCTACAATGAGCAGTTCTTC

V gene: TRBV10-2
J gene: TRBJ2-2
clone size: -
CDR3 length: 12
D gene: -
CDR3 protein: CASSDGDGELFF
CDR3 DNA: TGCGCCAGCAGTGATGGCGACGGGGAGCTGTTTTTT

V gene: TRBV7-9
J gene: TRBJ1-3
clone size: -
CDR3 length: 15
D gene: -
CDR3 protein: CASSFGQTSGNTIYF
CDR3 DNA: TGTGCCAGCAGCTTCGGACAGACCTCTGGAAACACCATATATTTT

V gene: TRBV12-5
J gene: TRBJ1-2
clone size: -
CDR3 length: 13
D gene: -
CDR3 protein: CASAVDPVYGYTF
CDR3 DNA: TGTGCTAGTGCCGTGGACCCGGTCTATGGCTACACCTTC

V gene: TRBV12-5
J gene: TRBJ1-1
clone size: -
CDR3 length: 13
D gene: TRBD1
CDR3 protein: CASGQPGTGGAFF
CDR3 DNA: TGTGCTAGTGGTCAACCCGGGACAGGGGGAGCTTTCTTT

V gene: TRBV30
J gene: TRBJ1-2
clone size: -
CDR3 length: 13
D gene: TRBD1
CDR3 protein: CAWSTGPYYGYTF
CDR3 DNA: TGTGCCTGGTCGACAGGGCCCTACTATGGCTACACCTTC

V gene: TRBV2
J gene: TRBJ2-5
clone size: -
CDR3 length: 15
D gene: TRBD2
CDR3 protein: CASSGAGTIQETQYF
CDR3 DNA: TGTGCCAGCAGTGGGGCGGGGACTATCCAAGAGACCCAGTACTTC

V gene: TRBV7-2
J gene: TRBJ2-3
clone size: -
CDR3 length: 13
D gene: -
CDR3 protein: CASRKGGTDTQYF
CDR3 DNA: TGTGCCAGCAGGAAGGGGGGCACAGATACGCAGTATTTT

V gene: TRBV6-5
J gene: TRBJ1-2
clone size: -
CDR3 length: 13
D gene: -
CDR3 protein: CASKQGIAYGYTF
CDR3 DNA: TGTGCCAGCAAACAGGGTATCGCCTATGGCTACACCTTC

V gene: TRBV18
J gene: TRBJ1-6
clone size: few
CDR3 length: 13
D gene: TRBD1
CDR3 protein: CASLGQGNSPLHF
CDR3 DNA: TGTGCCAGCCTGGGACAGGGCAATTCACCCCTCCACTTT

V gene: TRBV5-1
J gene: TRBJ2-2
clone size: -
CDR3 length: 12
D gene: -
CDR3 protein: CASRSATGELFF
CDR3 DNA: TGCGCCAGCAGGTCAGCCACCGGGGAGCTGTTTTTT

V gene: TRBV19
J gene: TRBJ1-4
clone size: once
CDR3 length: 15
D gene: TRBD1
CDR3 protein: CASSGDSATNEKLFF
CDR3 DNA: TGTGCCAGTAGTGGGGACAGCGCAACTAATGAAAAACTGTTTTTT

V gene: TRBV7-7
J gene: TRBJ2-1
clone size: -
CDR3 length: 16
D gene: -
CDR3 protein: CASSQAGGHSYNEQFF
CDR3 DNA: TGTGCTAGCAGTCAGGCCGGGGGACACTCCTACAATGAGCAGTTCTTC

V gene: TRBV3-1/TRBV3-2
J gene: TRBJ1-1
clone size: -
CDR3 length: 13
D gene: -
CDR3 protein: CASSQVFNTEAFF
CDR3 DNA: TGTGCCAGCAGCCAGGTCTTTAACACTGAAGCTTTCTTT

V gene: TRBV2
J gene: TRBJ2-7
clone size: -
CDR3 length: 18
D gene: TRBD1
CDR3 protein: CASSAGTLRQGNSYEQYF
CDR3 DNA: TGTGCCAGCAGTGCGGGGACCCTCCGACAGGGGAACTCCTACGAGCAGTACTTC

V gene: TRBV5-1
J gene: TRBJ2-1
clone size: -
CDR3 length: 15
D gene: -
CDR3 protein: CASSLFQGSYNEQFF
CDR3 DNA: TGCGCCAGCAGCTTGTTCCAGGGTTCCTACAATGAGCAGTTCTTC

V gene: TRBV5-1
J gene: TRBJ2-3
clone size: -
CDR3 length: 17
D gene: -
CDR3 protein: CASSLFQGGGLTDTQYF
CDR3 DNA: TGCGCCAGCAGCTTATTTCAGGGAGGGGGCCTCACAGATACGCAGTATTTT

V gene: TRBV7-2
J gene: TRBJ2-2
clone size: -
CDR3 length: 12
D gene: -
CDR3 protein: CASSLDTGELFF
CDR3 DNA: TGTGCCAGCAGCTTAGACACCGGGGAGCTGTTTTTT

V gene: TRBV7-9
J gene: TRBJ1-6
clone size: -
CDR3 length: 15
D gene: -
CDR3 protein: CASSSWEDVGSPLHF
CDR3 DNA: TGTGCCAGCAGCTCGTGGGAGGATGTTGGTTCACCCCTCCACTTT

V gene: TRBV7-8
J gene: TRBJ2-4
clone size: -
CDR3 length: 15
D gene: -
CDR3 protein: CASSLEPIAKNIQYF
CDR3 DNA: TGTGCCAGCAGCTTAGAACCGATAGCCAAAAACATTCAGTACTTC

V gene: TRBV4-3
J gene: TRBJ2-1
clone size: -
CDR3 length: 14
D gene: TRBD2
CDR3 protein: CASSQDQTSGGKFF
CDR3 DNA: TGCGCCAGCAGCCAAGACCAGACTAGCGGGGGGAAGTTCTTC

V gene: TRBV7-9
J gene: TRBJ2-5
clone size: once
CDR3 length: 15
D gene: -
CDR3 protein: CASSLGVSLGETQYF
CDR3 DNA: TGTGCCAGCAGCTTAGGTGTCAGTCTGGGAGAGACCCAGTACTTC

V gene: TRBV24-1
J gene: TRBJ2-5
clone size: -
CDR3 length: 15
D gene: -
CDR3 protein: CATSDLRHDPETQYF
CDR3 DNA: TGTGCCACCAGTGACCTCCGACACGACCCAGAGACCCAGTACTTC

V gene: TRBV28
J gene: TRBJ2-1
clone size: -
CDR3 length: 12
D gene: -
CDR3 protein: CASGSGRPSQFF
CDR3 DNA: TGTGCCAGCGGCTCCGGACGCCCTTCGCAGTTCTTC

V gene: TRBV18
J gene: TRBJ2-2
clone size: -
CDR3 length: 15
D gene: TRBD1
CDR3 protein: CASSPQGQGAGELFF
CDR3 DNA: TGTGCCAGCTCACCACAGGGACAGGGGGCCGGGGAGCTGTTTTTT

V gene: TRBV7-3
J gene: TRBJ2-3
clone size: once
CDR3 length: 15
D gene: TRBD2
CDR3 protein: CASSLAGGATDTQYF
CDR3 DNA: TGTGCCAGCAGCCTAGCGGGGGGGGCCACAGATACGCAGTATTTT

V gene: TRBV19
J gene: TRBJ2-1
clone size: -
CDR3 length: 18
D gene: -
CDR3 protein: CASSIRSQSLLVHNEQFF
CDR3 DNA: TGTGCCAGTAGTATTAGGTCCCAGAGTCTCCTCGTCCACAATGAGCAGTTCTTC

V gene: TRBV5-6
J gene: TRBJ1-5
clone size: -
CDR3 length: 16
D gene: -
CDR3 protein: CASRSRAEGLQQPQHF
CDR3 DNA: TGTGCCAGCAGATCGAGGGCGGAAGGGCTTCAGCAGCCCCAGCATTTT

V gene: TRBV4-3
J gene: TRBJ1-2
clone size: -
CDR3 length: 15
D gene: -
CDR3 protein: CASSQGQFQDYGYTF
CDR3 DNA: TGCGCCAGCAGCCAAGGACAGTTCCAGGACTATGGCTACACCTTC

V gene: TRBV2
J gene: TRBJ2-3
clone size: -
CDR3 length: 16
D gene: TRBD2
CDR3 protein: CASSPGLAGGLDTQYF
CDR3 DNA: TGTGCCAGCAGTCCGGGACTAGCGGGGGGGTTAGATACGCAGTATTTT

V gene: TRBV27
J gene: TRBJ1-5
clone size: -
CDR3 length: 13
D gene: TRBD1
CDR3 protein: CASRGQGEDRQHF
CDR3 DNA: TGTGCCAGCAGGGGACAGGGCGAGGATCGTCAGCATTTT

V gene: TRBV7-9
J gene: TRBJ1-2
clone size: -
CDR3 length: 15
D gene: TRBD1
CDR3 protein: CASTQYRDRRSGYTF
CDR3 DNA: TGTGCCAGCACCCAGTACCGGGACAGGAGGAGTGGCTACACCTTC

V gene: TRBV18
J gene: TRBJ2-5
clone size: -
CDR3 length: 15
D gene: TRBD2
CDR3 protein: CASSLAGGLQETQYF
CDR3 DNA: TGTGCCAGCTCACTGGCGGGGGGGCTACAAGAGACCCAGTACTTC

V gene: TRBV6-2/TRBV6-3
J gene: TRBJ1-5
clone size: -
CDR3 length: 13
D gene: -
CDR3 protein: CASSYYSNQPQHF
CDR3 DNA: TGTGCCAGCAGTTACTATAGCAATCAGCCCCAGCATTTT

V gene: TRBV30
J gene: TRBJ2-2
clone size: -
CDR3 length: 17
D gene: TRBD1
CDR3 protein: CAWSVPPGTDNTGELFF
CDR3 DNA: TGTGCCTGGAGTGTTCCTCCCGGGACAGACAACACCGGGGAGCTGTTTTTT

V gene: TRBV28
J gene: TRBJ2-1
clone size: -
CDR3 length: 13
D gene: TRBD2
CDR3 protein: CASSRSGWNEQFF
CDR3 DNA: TGTGCCAGCAGCCGTAGCGGGTGGAATGAGCAGTTCTTC

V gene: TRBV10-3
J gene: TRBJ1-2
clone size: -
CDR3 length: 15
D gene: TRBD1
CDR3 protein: CAISAGTGEPYGYTF
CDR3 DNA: TGTGCCATCAGTGCGGGGACAGGGGAGCCCTATGGCTACACCTTC